This paragraph covers one TCR beta chain sequence. This clonotype was seen a few times. Its binding antigen is unknown. Base quality data are lacking; no much larger clone is found one base away. Library preparation was by PCR. The instrument given in TCRdb is Illumina HiSeq 2500. TCR libraries were prepared with molecular barcoding, using unique molecular identifiers to normalize TCRbeta repertoire quantification. TCRdb's own reprocessing of the public reads used fastp at Q25 and MiXCR and kept productive beta chains. When rows share a CDR3 protein, they turn into one entry using the most common DNA and genes. Counted in this sample were some 100,000 distinct CDR3 sequences; about 14% of them appeared once. Together, the top ten hold around 20% of the sample. The treatment or condition label, read with the paper, signifies: allogeneic hematopoietic cell transplantation with graft depleted of TCRalphabeta T cells and CD19 B cells. TCRalphabeta/CD19-depleted allogeneic hematopoietic cell grafts were given to the transplant recipients, all of whom were children.

This sample is drawn from a study of T-cell reconstitution after alpha-beta-depleted transplantation in children (dated by TCRdb to about 2016). In the study overall: Using TCR repertoire profiling, the study quantitatively followed how T-cell immune reconstitution unfolded in children after TCRalphabeta/CD19-depleted allogeneic hematopoietic cell transplantation.

CDR1 and CDR2, looked up from the germline V gene, are WSHSY and SAAADI. The CDR3, from cysteine to phenylalanine, totals 16 residues. CDR3 DNA only is kept here, 48 bases in frame from base 1. Deletion took 0 bases off V and 6 bases off J, with a span of 16 bases between the germline ends. Points the paper makes about the study in general: The high TCRbeta diversity at day 60 in some patients was ascribed to recipient T cells and intrathymic progenitors that had survived conditioning. The apparently early alphabetaT-cell count recovery about two months after transplant was reportedly dependent on only several hundred rapidly expanded clones derived from non-depleted graft cells. Over subsequent months, a decline in hyperexpanded clone frequencies was noted, and after one year, T-cell counts and TCRbeta diversity were mostly ascribed to newly produced T cells.

This clonotype was sampled from a male patient aged 2 to 10 who had a stem cell transplant for acute lymphoblastic leukemia, so the T cells may come from the graft donor. Sequenced here: PBMCs, mostly from graft donor cells, sampled 180 days after TCRalphabeta/CD19-depleted stem cell transplant. This chain is built from TRBV10-2 and TRBJ2-3; TRBD2 is a possible D gene, resting on 6 matching bases. In nucleotides, the sequence is TGCGCCAGCAGTGAGTCAGGGACTGGGCGATCGGATACGCAGTATTTT. This yields the protein CASSESGTGRSDTQYF.